The 28 T cell receptor beta chains in this list originate from one sample, sequenced in a study of cytomegalovirus exposure and HLA in healthy donors. Primers for the PCR totalled 60 Vbeta and 13 Jbeta. Here immunoSEQ multiplex PCR was the method, and the copy in TCRdb shows in-frame clones only, minus some. The table has 180,000 or so clones, 60% to 85% seen once. Sequencing was carried out using PBMCs. The source is a man aged 18 to 35 in good health and CMV-seronegative.

The CDR3 region is CASSLSGPLTRGYTF. As DNA, the CDR3 is TGTGCCAGCAGTTTATCGGGGCCGCTGACACGGGGCTACACCTTC. This chain connects TRBV27 to TRBJ1-2; D perhaps matches TRBD1 (5 bases). Trimming left V 0 bases short and J 8 bases short, with 16 bases between. The CDR3 is made up of 15 amino acids. CDR1 is MNHEY and CDR2 is SMNVEV in the germline V gene (reference sequence).

The V and J genes are TRBV5-1 and TRBJ2-7; 10 bases line up with TRBD1. V shed 0 bases, J shed 6 bases, and the junction held 3 bases outside the gene matches. Germline CDR1 is SGHRS and CDR2 is YFSETQ. The CDR3 length is 14 residues. The CDR3 is CASSLGRDRGEQYF. The DNA of the CDR3 is TGCGCCAGCAGCTTGGGGAGGGACAGGGGCGAGCAGTACTTC.

The V and J genes are TRBV4-1 and TRBJ2-7, with 12 bases lining up with TRBD1. The ends lost 3 bases at V and 5 bases at J; junction bases unmatched: 2. Germline CDR1 is MGHRA and CDR2 is YSYEKL. This CDR3 comprises 14 residues. In DNA form, the CDR3 reads TGCGCCAGCAGCCAGGGGACAGGGGGCGACGAGCAGTACTTC. Amino acids: CASSQGTGGDEQYF.

The chain has TRBV10-1 and TRBJ1-1, with D perhaps TRBD1 (6 bases). The CDR3 extends over 15 amino acids. CDR1 and CDR2 from the germline V gene are WNHNN and SYGVQD (reference sequence). V lost 9 bases and J 1 base, leaving 18 bases between the germline ends. This chain's CDR3 is CARSLGVGGNTEAFF. In DNA, the CDR3 is TGCGCCAGATCCCTCGGCGTAGGGGGGAACACTGAAGCTTTCTTT.

The CDR3 sequence is CASSISGGQETQYF. The CDR3 DNA reads TGCGCCAGCAGCATTAGCGGGGGCCAAGAGACCCAGTACTTC. This sequence joins TRBV5-1 and TRBJ2-5; 9 positions agree with TRBD2. The junction had 2 bases not matched to a gene; V was cut back by 4 bases and J by 1 base. In germline, CDR1 is SGHRS, CDR2 YFSETQ. The CDR3 has 14 residues.

This clone appeared a few times. This chain uses TRBV5-1 with TRBJ1-1; the match to TRBD1 covers 7 bases. Germline V gene lookup returns CDR1 SGHRS and CDR2 YFSETQ. This CDR3 is 14 amino acids long. The V and J ends lost 4 bases and 6 bases, in that order; junction bases with no gene match: 9. The CDR3 DNA sequence: TGCGCCAGCAGCGAACAGACAGGGTTCGCTGAAGCTTTCTTT. Its translation: CASSEQTGFAEAFF.

The chain joins TRBV9 to TRBJ2-1, with 11 bases identical to TRBD2. Germline V gene lookup returns CDR1 SGDLS and CDR2 YYNGEE. The CDR3 spans 15 residues. Germline trimming cut 5 bases from V and 7 bases from J; bases unmatched to any gene: 8. The CDR3 DNA is TGTGCCAGCAGTGATAGCGGGGGGGCCCGAAATGAGCAGTTCTTC. This sequence encodes CASSDSGGARNEQFF.

This rearrangement joins TRBV27 to TRBJ1-2; the match to TRBD1 covers 10 bases. With V trimmed by 2 bases and J by 8 bases, 8 bases remained unmatched. The CDR3 has 15 residues. Germline V lookup: CDR1 MNHEY, CDR2 SMNVEV (reference sequence). The chain's CDR3 is CASSLSGQGDKGYTF. For the CDR3, the DNA is TGTGCCAGCAGTTTAAGTGGACAGGGGGATAAGGGCTACACCTTC.

This clone was observed a handful of times. The gene calls are TRBV7-3 and TRBJ2-1, with a possible D match to TRBD2 (6 bases). The germline V gene encodes CDR1 SGHTA and CDR2 FQGTGA. CDR3 length equals 15 residues. V was shortened by 1 base and J by 8 bases, with 15 bases between the two germline ends. The CDR3 region is CASSLMRRGRDEQFF. CDR3 nucleotides: TGTGCCAGCAGCTTAATGCGGCGGGGAAGGGATGAGCAGTTCTTC.

The chain couples TRBV7-9 to TRBJ2-7; D call uncertain. The germline V and J ends were trimmed by 8 bases and 2 bases, with 16 bases remaining between them. The length of the CDR3 is 14 residues. CDR1 and CDR2 (germline): SEHNR, FQNEAQ (reference sequence). CDR3: CASAPLGMTYEQYF. The CDR3 bases are TGTGCCAGCGCGCCCCTAGGCATGACCTACGAGCAGTACTTC. The complete variable domain, with remaining parts taken from reference TRBV7-9 and TRBJ2-7, reads DTGVSQNPRHKITKRGQNVTFRCDPISEHNRLYWYRQTLGQGPEFLTYFQNEAQLEKSRLLSDRFSAERPKGSFSTLEIQRTEQGDSAMYLCASAPLGMTYEQYFGPGTRLTVT.

The rearrangement joins TRBV27 to TRBJ1-5; 7 nucleotides agree with TRBD1. V lost 5 bases, J lost 1 base, and 5 bases stayed unmatched. The CDR3 has 15 residues. Germline loops: CDR1 MNHEY, CDR2 SMNVEV (reference sequence). This chain's CDR3 is CASSRGQASNQPQHF. The CDR3, as DNA: TGTGCCAGCAGTAGAGGACAGGCGAGCAATCAGCCCCAGCATTTT.

The chain couples TRBV5-4 to TRBJ1-2; TRBD1 aligns across 9 bases. This CDR3 has 15 residues. Germline values: CDR1 SGHNT, CDR2 YYREEE (reference sequence). V shed 4 bases and J 4 bases; nucleotides not matched to a gene: 8. CDR3 nucleotide sequence: TGTGCCAGCAGCGGCTCAGGGACAGGGATCTATGGCTACACCTTC. Translation: CASSGSGTGIYGYTF.

J is TRBJ2-1 and V is TRBV18; TRBD2 is a possible D gene (6 bases). The CDR3 length is 13 residues. Germline V gives CDR1 KGHSH, CDR2 LQKENI. V was shortened by 3 bases and J by 7 bases, with 10 bases between the two germline ends. In DNA form, the CDR3 reads TGTGCCAGCTCACCCGGACGGGAGAATGAGCAGTTCTTC. Its translation is CASSPGRENEQFF.

This sequence joins TRBV30 and TRBJ1-4; D is unclear. In germline, CDR1 is GTSNPN, CDR2 SVGIG (reference sequence). Trimming cost V 0 bases and J 4 bases, with 6 bases left between them. The length of the CDR3 is 13 residues. The CDR3 nucleotides read TGTGCCTGGAGTGTACGGGGTAATGAAAAACTGTTTTTT. Translation: CAWSVRGNEKLFF.

The chain employs TRBV29-1 and TRBJ2-3; 7 nucleotides line up with TRBD2. Germline V lookup: CDR1 SQVTM, CDR2 ANQGSEA. With 8 bases clipped from V and 2 bases from J, the junction kept 10 bases outside the gene matches. The CDR3 extends over 14 amino acids. DNA of the CDR3: TGCAGCCAGGATAGCGGGCTATCCACAGATACGCAGTATTTT. Translated: CSQDSGLSTDTQYF.

The gene calls are TRBV7-6 and TRBJ2-1; D not resolved. The germline V gene encodes CDR1 SGHVS and CDR2 FNYEAQ. With 5 bases removed from V and 6 bases from J, the gap between germline ends came to 14 bases. The CDR3 length is 14 residues. Here the CDR3 reads CASSLYESRNEQFF. CDR3 DNA sequence: TGTGCCAGCAGCCTTTACGAGTCCCGCAATGAGCAGTTCTTC.

This clone has more than one count but fewer than ten. The chain couples TRBV28 to TRBJ1-6; possible D gene TRBD1, 6 bases. Per germline, CDR1 MDHEN and CDR2 SYDVKM. The CDR3 has 16 amino acids. Trimming removed 2 bases from V and 7 bases from J, with 15 bases in between. The CDR3 region is CASSLQGLRPNSPLHF. In nucleotides, the CDR3 is TGTGCCAGCAGTTTACAGGGGCTCCGACCGAATTCACCCCTCCACTTT.

About this clone itself: This sample includes further DNA sequences coding for the same CDR3. The V and J genes are TRBV5-1 and TRBJ2-7; 7 bases map to TRBD2. Trimming at V came to 0 bases and at J to 2 bases, leaving 2 bases not matched to a gene. Germline CDR1 SGHRS, CDR2 YFSETQ. This CDR3 is 14 amino acids long. CDR3 in DNA: TGCGCCAGCAGCTTGGAGGGGACTACCTACGAGCAGTACTTC. This encodes CASSLEGTTYEQYF.

The gene calls are TRBV5-4 and TRBJ2-7; D unclear. Trimming stripped 7 bases from V and 5 bases from J, with 16 bases between. Germline CDR1 SGHNT, CDR2 YYREEE (reference sequence). The CDR3 contains 13 residues. CDR3 amino acids: CASGSARLDEQYF. CDR3 DNA sequence: TGTGCCAGCGGGTCGGCCAGGCTTGACGAGCAGTACTTC.

The CDR3 coding sequence is TGTGCCAGTCGTGACTTTCAGAACACTGAAGCTTTCTTT. Its protein is CASRDFQNTEAFF. The chain links TRBV19 to TRBJ1-1; unclear D gene. The V gene lost 8 bases and the J gene lost 1 base, with 11 bases spanning the gap. CDR3 length equals 13 residues. Per germline, CDR1 LNHDA and CDR2 SQIVND (reference sequence).

The gene calls are TRBV11-2 and TRBJ2-7; weak D call: TRBD1 (6 bases). The CDR3 contains 14 residues. Germline V lookup: CDR1 SGHAT, CDR2 FQNNGV. V lost 5 bases to trimming and J lost 4 bases, with 15 bases between them. CDR3 bases: TGTGCCAGCAGCCACTCGGACAGTCAGTACGAGCAGTACTTC. It yields the protein CASSHSDSQYEQYF. Based on the CDR3 plus reference TRBV11-2 and TRBJ2-7, the full variable domain is EAGVAQSPRYKIIEKRQSVAFWCNPISGHATLYWYQQILGQGPKLLIQFQNNGVVDDSQLPKDRFSAERLKGVDSTLKIQPAKLEDSAVYLCASSHSDSQYEQYFGPGTRLTVT.

The chain combines TRBV6-5 with TRBJ1-4; TRBD1 is a possible D gene (6 bases). Germline V lookup: CDR1 MNHEY, CDR2 SVGAGI. This CDR3 has 15 amino acids. Trimming removed 8 bases at V and 8 bases at J, with 21 bases between. The CDR3 bases are TGTGCCAGCTCTAAGCCGGCGGGGGGCGACGAAAAACTGTTTTTT. This encodes CASSKPAGGDEKLFF.

The V and J genes are TRBV19 and TRBJ1-5; 8 bases line up with TRBD1. The CDR3 loop spans 15 amino acids. Germline trimming cut 6 bases from V and 7 bases from J; bases unmatched to any gene: 11. Germline-derived CDR1 and CDR2 are LNHDA and SQIVND (reference sequence). The CDR3 nucleotides read TGTGCCAGTAGCACTCAGGGCAGGGGGCTCCAGCCCCAGCATTTT. Translation: CASSTQGRGLQPQHF.

This clone turned up a few times. The chain combines TRBV10-2 with TRBJ2-5, with D possibly being TRBD1 (5 bases). Germline V gives CDR1 WSHSY, CDR2 SAAADI. Trimming shortened V by 1 base and J by 2 bases, and 11 bases separated the two germline ends. The CDR3 is 15 residues long. The chain's CDR3 is CASSELDSPQETQYF. For the CDR3, the DNA is TGCGCCAGCAGTGAGTTAGACAGCCCACAAGAGACCCAGTACTTC.

This clone was counted once. V is TRBV19 and J is TRBJ1-2; TRBD1 agrees at 9 bases. CDR1 is LNHDA, CDR2 SQIVND, per germline (reference sequence). The CDR3 extends over 15 amino acids. Trimming at V came to 3 bases and at J to 3 bases, leaving 5 bases not matched to a gene. This CDR3 reads CASSIPGQGDYGYTF. CDR3 in DNA: TGTGCCAGTAGTATCCCGGGACAGGGTGACTATGGCTACACCTTC.

The V gene is TRBV5-1, the J gene TRBJ2-7; 7 bases are a match to TRBD2. The CDR3 has 16 residues. Germline lookup yields CDR1 SGHRS and CDR2 YFSETQ. After removal of 0 bases from V and 1 base from J, the junction contained 7 bases not matched to a gene. CDR3 region: CASSLAGGGRSYEQYF. The DNA of the CDR3 is TGCGCCAGCAGCTTGGCGGGCGGGGGACGGTCCTACGAGCAGTACTTC. Variable domain in full (rest from reference TRBV5-1 and TRBJ2-7): KAGVTQTPRYLIKTRGQQVTLSCSPISGHRSVSWYQQTPGQGLQFLFEYFSETQRNKGNFPGRFSGRQFSNSRSEMNVSTLELGDSALYLCASSLAGGGRSYEQYFGPGTRLTVT.

The gene calls are TRBV6-5 and TRBJ2-7; maybe TRBD2 (6 bases). The V and J ends lost 2 bases and 4 bases respectively, with 18 bases between them. This CDR3 has 16 amino acids. Germline V gives CDR1 MNHEY, CDR2 SVGAGI. The CDR3 DNA reads as TGTGCCAGCAGTTACCAAACCGGGAGTAGGCTTTACGAGCAGTACTTC. Its translation is CASSYQTGSRLYEQYF.

The chain recombines TRBV5-1 with TRBJ2-5; D not certain. Germline V gene lookup returns CDR1 SGHRS and CDR2 YFSETQ. V dropped 2 bases and J dropped 3 bases, with 2 bases sitting between them. This CDR3 is 11 amino acids long. CDR3 DNA sequence: TGCGCCAGCAGCTTTAAAGAGACCCAGTACTTC. This gives the protein CASSFKETQYF.